Listed below are T cell receptor beta chains from one sample, sequenced in a study of T cells in localized non-small cell lung cancer. Only in-frame clones appear in the TCRdb table, and some are missing; sequencing was by immunoSEQ multiplex PCR. The sample consists of tens of thousands of clones, roughly nine tenths of them appearing once. The sample consisted of peripheral blood, taken before any cancer treatment. These receptors all come from a male donor older than 55 with stage I squamous cell lung carcinoma. CDR3s include the opening cysteine and the closing phenylalanine or tryptophan. D genes are given only for firm matches. Clone size, where shown, is once, few, many, or a class for clones that have expanded.

V	D	J	size	DNA	CDR3
TRBV5-1	TRBD2	TRBJ2-7	.	TGCGCCAGCAGCCCCCCGATAGCGGGAGGCACCGAGCAGTACTTC	CASSPPIAGGTEQYF
TRBV6-5	.	TRBJ2-7	.	TGTGCCAGCAGTGTTTGGTACGAGCAGTACTTC	CASSVWYEQYF
TRBV7-6	.	TRBJ2-5	.	TGTGCCAGCAGCTTAGCGGGAGGACTCCAAGAGACCCAGTACTTC	CASSLAGGLQETQYF
TRBV7-2	TRBD1	TRBJ1-4	.	TGTGCCAGCAGCCCCGAGGGGGCGGTTAATGAAAAACTGTTTTTT	CASSPEGAVNEKLFF
TRBV2	.	TRBJ1-5	.	TGTGCCAGTAGGGGGTACTCTAGCAATCAGCCCCAGCATTTT	CASRGYSSNQPQHF
TRBV23-1	.	TRBJ2-2	.	TGCGCCAGCCGAGGGGCGGAAAACACCGGGGAGCTGTTTTTT	CASRGAENTGELFF
TRBV18	.	TRBJ2-1	.	TGTGCCAGCTCAACGGGCCCGGACTCCTACAATGAGCAGTTCTTC	CASSTGPDSYNEQFF
TRBV5-5	.	TRBJ2-7	.	TGTGCCAGCAGCTTGCTTGAGTCCAACTACGAGCAGTACTTC	CASSLLESNYEQYF
TRBV25-1	.	TRBJ1-4	few	TGTGCCAGCAGCCCGGCGGGGGCGGGGGGGGAAAAACTGTTTTTT	CASSPAGAGGEKLFF
TRBV5-6	.	TRBJ1-5	.	TGTGCCAGCAGCCGGGACCCCAATCAGCCCCAGCATTTT	CASSRDPNQPQHF
TRBV5-4	.	TRBJ2-2	.	TGTGCCAGCAGCTTGGCCGTCGGCCACACCGGGGAGCTGTTTTTT	CASSLAVGHTGELFF
TRBV9	.	TRBJ2-2	.	TGTGCCAGCAGCACCGGGGCCTTGGGGGGCGGGGAGCTGTTTTTT	CASSTGALGGGELFF
TRBV7-3	.	TRBJ2-3	.	TGTGCCAGCAGCATGGTTGGGACGGCCCTAGATACGCAGTATTTT	CASSMVGTALDTQYF
TRBV29-1	.	TRBJ1-1	once	TGCAGCGCCAGGATGACAGCGATGAACACTGAAGCTTTCTTT	CSARMTAMNTEAFF
TRBV6-1	TRBD1	TRBJ1-3	.	TGTGCCAGCACTTGGACAGGCTCTGGAAACACCATATATTTT	CASTWTGSGNTIYF
TRBV13	TRBD2	TRBJ2-7	.	TGTGCCAGCAGCTTAGGTAGCGGGGACGGCACCTACGAGCAGTACTTC	CASSLGSGDGTYEQYF
TRBV10-3	.	TRBJ2-3	.	TGTGCCAACCTAGCCCCCGGCACAGATACGCAGTATTTT	CANLAPGTDTQYF
TRBV4-3	.	TRBJ2-3	.	TGCGCCAGCAGCCCGGGAGGGGGCCTAGATACGCAGTATTTT	CASSPGGGLDTQYF
TRBV5-1	TRBD1	TRBJ1-4	.	TGCGCCAGCAGCTTGGCCTCGGGACAGGGAATTAATGAAAAACTGTTTTTT	CASSLASGQGINEKLFF
TRBV10-1	.	TRBJ2-7	.	TGCGCCAGCAGTGAGACAGGTAGAACCTACGAGCAGTACTTC	CASSETGRTYEQYF
TRBV18	.	TRBJ1-1	.	TGTGCCAGCTCACCAGGAAGCAGCTACACTGAAGCTTTCTTT	CASSPGSSYTEAFF
TRBV5-1	TRBD2	TRBJ2-3	.	TGCGCCAGCAGCGGACTAGCGGGCCACACAGATACGCAGTATTTT	CASSGLAGHTDTQYF
TRBV7-2	.	TRBJ2-6	.	TGTGCCAGCAGTAGGATCCCCCTTCGGTCTGGGGCCAACGTCCTGACTTTC	CASSRIPLRSGANVLTF
TRBV7-5	.	TRBJ1-6	.	TGTGCCAGCAGCTTAGCCAGCGGCTCTGAGAATTCACCCCTCCACTTT	CASSLASGSENSPLHF
TRBV30	.	TRBJ2-5	once	TGTGCCTGGAGTGTCCAGCCGATCGAGACCCAGTACTTC	CAWSVQPIETQYF
TRBV5-1	.	TRBJ2-3	.	TGCGCCAGCAACAGAGACAGGCCCCACACAGATACGCAGTATTTT	CASNRDRPHTDTQYF
TRBV19	.	TRBJ1-5	.	TGTGCCAGTAGTATTTGGGACGCAAGCAATCAGCCCCAGCATTTT	CASSIWDASNQPQHF
TRBV6-6	TRBD1	TRBJ2-5	once	TGTGCCAGCAGCCCGACAGGGGCCAGAGAGACCCAGTACTTC	CASSPTGARETQYF
TRBV5-4	TRBD1	TRBJ1-2	.	TGTGCCAGCAGCCTCCAGGGGGGCTCTCACTATGGCTACACCTTC	CASSLQGGSHYGYTF
TRBV4-1	.	TRBJ1-1	few	TGCGCCAGCAGCCAATCGAACAGGGCCGAAGCTTTCTTT	CASSQSNRAEAFF
TRBV5-6	.	TRBJ1-5	.	TGTGCCAGCAGCCGATCACCGGGTAGCAATCAGCCCCAGCATTTT	CASSRSPGSNQPQHF
TRBV10-3	.	TRBJ2-3	.	TGTGCCATCAGTGAGTCGGGGAATACGCAGTATTTT	CAISESGNTQYF
TRBV7-2	.	TRBJ1-2	.	TGTGCCAGCAGCTTAGGGACACTCTATGGCTACACCTTC	CASSLGTLYGYTF
TRBV7-2	.	TRBJ2-3	few	TGTGCCAGCAGCCCCTTCCGTACGGGCACAGATACGCAGTATTTT	CASSPFRTGTDTQYF
TRBV30	.	TRBJ2-2	.	TGTGCCTGGAGTGTACGGGGCGGGACCGGGGAGCTGTTTTTT	CAWSVRGGTGELFF
TRBV4-1	TRBD1	TRBJ1-1	.	TGCGCCAGCAGCCAAGAAGCGGGGGACAGAACGAACACTGAAGCTTTCTTT	CASSQEAGDRTNTEAFF